This T cell receptor (beta chain) was recovered during a study of identical twins. Via MiXCR, TCRdb re-called the 5' RACE reads, giving one row per CDR3 protein. The top ten clones hold around 1.7% of a sample with around 670,000 distinct CDR3 sequences, 5.5% to 7.5% of them seen once. This CDR3 contains 15 residues. Trimming cost V 5 bases and J 5 bases, with 18 bases left between them. Germline-derived CDR1 and CDR2 are ENHRY and SYGVKD. In this sample, this clonotype turned up many times. Its antigen is unidentified. Study-wide results and limits: Fewer insertions marked abundant cord blood beta clonotypes; young adult naive trended weakly, memory not at all. It was possible that invariant MAIT and iNKT cells partly confounded the zero-insertion analyses.

The source is a man between 18 and 35 years old in good health. The rearrangement joins TRBV10-3 to TRBJ1-1; D is possibly TRBD1 (5 bases). The specimen was naive T cells sorted from blood. The CDR3 is CAISKEGPGVTEAFF. In DNA, the CDR3 is TGTGCCATCAGTAAAGAGGGGCCAGGTGTTACTGAAGCTTTCTTT.